This T cell receptor beta chain was captured in a study of CD8+CD57+ T cells in acquired aplastic anemia. Germline V lookup: CDR1 MGHDK, CDR2 SYGVNS. Trimming took 0 bases from V and 1 from J, leaving 9 bases between them. The length of the CDR3 is 15 residues. The template used for profiling TCR beta VDJ and CDR3 was genomic DNA. TCRdb itself ran the reads through MiXCR, one entry per CDR3 protein. The repertoire holds roughly 260,000 distinct CDR3 sequences, 47% seen once, with 6.5% to 10% in the top ten. This clonotype has a count of ten or more. Antigen: not known. Individuals selected for sequencing had exhibited CD8+CD57+ cell expansion on flow cytometry. General observations from the study: Patients shared 25 to 35 CD8+ CDR3 sequences with controls.

Sequenced sample: sorted CD4+, CD8+, or CD8+CD57+ T cells (not recorded which) from PBMCs. The J gene is TRBJ1-1, the V gene TRBV25-1; D call uncertain. This clonotype was sampled from a human donor with aplastic anemia. CDR3 sequence (DNA): TGTGCCAGCAGTGAATATATCGGAGCGAACACTGAAGCTTTCTTT. Translation gives CASSEYIGANTEAFF.